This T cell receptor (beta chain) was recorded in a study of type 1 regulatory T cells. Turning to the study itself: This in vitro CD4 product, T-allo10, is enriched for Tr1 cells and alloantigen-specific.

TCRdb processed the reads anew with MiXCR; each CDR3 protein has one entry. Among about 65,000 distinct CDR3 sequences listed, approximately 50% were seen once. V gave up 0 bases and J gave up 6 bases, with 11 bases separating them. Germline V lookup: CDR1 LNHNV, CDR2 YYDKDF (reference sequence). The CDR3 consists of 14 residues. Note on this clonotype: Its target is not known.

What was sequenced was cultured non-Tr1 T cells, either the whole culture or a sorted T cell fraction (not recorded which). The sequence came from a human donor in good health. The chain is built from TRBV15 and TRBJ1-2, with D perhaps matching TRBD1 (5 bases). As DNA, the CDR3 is TGTGCCACCAGCAGAGACAGGGTAATGGATGGCTACACCTTC. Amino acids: CATSRDRVMDGYTF.